The sequence of this T cell receptor (beta chain) was determined in a study of T cell responses to AZD1222 COVID-19 vaccine. Overall study: The analysis combined second doses at about 4 or about 12 weeks.

Measured with immunoSEQ multiplex PCR; TCRdb has only the in-frame clones, and not every one. The sample consists of under 130,000 clones, over 75% of them appearing once. The length of the CDR3 is 12 residues. CDR1 and CDR2 (germline): SQVTM, ANQGSEA. V lost 8 bases and J 8 bases, leaving 18 bases between the germline ends. This material consisted of peripheral blood, taken on day 0 of AZD1222 vaccination. This clonotype originated in an adult in good health. J is TRBJ1-2 and V is TRBV29-1; perhaps TRBD1 as D (6 bases). In DNA, the CDR3 is TGCAGCTCAACAGGGAGGGAACACGGCTACACCTTC. Translated: CSSTGREHGYTF.